The present T cell receptor beta chain was sequenced within a study of T-cell memory formation after mild COVID-19 (dated by TCRdb to the early 2020s). Some background on the complete study: Most TCR sequence clusters were specific to one of the two donors. Two young, previously healthy adult volunteers, one female and one male, were included in the cohort. In a couple of donors, T-cell clones that expanded and contracted after mild COVID-19 were followed by sequencing TCRalpha and TCRbeta repertoires longitudinally. Overall results and qualifications from the work: The detection of some responding clones in pre-infection memory suggests that pre-existing cross-reactive memory T cells joined the SARS-CoV-2 response. The study covered only two mild cases, and larger cohorts including severe cases with pre-infection samples were considered necessary. Contracting CD4+ clones turned up mainly in the CM and EM memory subsets, whereas EMRA was where CD8+ clones were enriched. Whether the second-wave clones peaking on day 37 were SARS-CoV-2 specific was not confirmed. Clones that contracted from day 15 to 85 showed balanced CD4/CD8 phenotypes, whereas a second wave of clones that expanded from day 15 to 37 leaned towards CD4+.

This clonotype was seen ten or more times. No cognate antigen has been identified for it. No much larger clone exists at a distance of one base, and base qualities are not known. Sequencing was performed on an Illumina NovaSeq 6000. Using 5'RACE with constant-segment primers, TCRalpha and TCRbeta cDNA libraries were constructed, with sample barcodes and unique molecular identifiers added in the process. Trizol reagent was used to extract RNA from every sample. Libraries were amplified in two PCR steps, with a second sample barcode and Illumina TruSeq adapters added in the second step. Sequencing of the libraries was done on an Illumina NovaSeq, producing 2 x 150 bp paired-end reads. On the authors' methods: With migec v1.2.7, reads were demultiplexed and then collapsed into UMI-guided consensus sequences. Using mixcr v2.1.11, UMI consensuses were aligned to TRA and TRB V and J templates and then assembled into clonotypes. A clonotype was counted as expanded or contracted only if both edgeR and NoisET called the change significant, with noise models trained on biological replicates. For edgeR calls, the thresholds were a false discovery rate-adjusted p below 0.01 and a log2 fold-change of 1. PCA with hierarchical clustering of max-normalized trajectories of the 1000 most abundant clonotypes was used as exploratory dynamics analysis. The CD4 or CD8 phenotype of responding clones was assigned using the separately sequenced CD4+ and CD8+ repertoires. TCRdb handled the public reads itself, with Q25 trimming in fastp and clone calling in MiXCR, and kept productive beta chains. Duplicate CDR3 protein sequences are folded into a single record with the most common DNA and genes. The V and J calls, along with clone size, are taken from TCRdb and not from the paper's own processing. The sample table shows hundreds of thousands of distinct CDR3 sequences, and around a quarter are seen once. The ten largest clones add up to around 12% of the sample.

PBMCs were isolated by Ficoll-Paque density gradient centrifugation. The junction carries 5 bases between V and J, which are trimmed by 5 bases and 0 bases respectively. The CDR3 covers 13 residues, taking in both the cysteine and the phenylalanine. Only the CDR3 DNA stays, 39 bases, in frame from base 1. Looking up the germline V gene yields CDR1 KGHDR and CDR2 SFDVKD. The chain uses TRBV24-1 and TRBJ2-3, with the D gene uncertain. The sequenced sample consisted of PBMCs or a T cell subset sorted from them (not recorded which). This receptor was identified in an adult woman who had mild COVID-19 (a few samples of this study predate the infection). The sample titles of this study are shuffled in the database, so cell type and time point are left out; the donor was told from shared clones. The DNA sequence is as follows: TGTGCCACCAGTGCGGGCAGCACAGATACGCAGTATTTT. Translated, it gives CATSAGSTDTQYF.